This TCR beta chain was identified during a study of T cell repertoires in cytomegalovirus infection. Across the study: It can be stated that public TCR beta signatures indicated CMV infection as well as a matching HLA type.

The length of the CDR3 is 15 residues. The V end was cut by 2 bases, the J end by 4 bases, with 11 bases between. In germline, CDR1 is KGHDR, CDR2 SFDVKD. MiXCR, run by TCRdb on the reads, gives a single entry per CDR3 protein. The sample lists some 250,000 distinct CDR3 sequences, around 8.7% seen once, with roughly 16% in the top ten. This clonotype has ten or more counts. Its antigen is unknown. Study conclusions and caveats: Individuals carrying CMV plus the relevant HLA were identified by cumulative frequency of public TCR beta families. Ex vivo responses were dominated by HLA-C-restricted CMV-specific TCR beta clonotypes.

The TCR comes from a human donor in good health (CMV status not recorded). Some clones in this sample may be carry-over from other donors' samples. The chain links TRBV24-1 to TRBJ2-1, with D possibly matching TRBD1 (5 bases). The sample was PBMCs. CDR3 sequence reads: CATSDSRTPYNEQFF. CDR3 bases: TGTGCCACCAGTGATTCCCGGACACCGTACAATGAGCAGTTCTTC.